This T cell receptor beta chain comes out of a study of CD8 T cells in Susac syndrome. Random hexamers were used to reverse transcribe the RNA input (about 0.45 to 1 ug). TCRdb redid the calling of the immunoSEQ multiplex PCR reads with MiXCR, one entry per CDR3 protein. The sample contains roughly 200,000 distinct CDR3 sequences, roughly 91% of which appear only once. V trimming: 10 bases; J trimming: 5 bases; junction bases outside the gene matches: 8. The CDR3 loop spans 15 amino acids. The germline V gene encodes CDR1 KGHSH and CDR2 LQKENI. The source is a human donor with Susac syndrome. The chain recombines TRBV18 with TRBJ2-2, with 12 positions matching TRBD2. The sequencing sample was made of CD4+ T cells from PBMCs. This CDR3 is CATYRGLAGTGELFF. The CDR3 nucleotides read TGTGCCACCTATCGCGGACTAGCGGGGACCGGGGAGCTGTTTTTT.